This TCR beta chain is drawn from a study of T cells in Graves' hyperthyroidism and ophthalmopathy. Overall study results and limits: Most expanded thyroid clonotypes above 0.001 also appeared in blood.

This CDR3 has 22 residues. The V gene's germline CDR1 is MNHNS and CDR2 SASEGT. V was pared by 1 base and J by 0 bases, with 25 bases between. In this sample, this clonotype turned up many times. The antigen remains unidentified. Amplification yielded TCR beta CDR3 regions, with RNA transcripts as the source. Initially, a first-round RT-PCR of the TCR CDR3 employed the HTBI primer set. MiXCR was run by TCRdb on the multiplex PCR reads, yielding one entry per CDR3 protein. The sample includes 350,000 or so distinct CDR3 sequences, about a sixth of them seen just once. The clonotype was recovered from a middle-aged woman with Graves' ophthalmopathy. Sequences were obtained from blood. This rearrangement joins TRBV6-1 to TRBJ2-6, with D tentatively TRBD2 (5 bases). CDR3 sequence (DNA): TGTGCCAGCAGTGAAGATGAGGGCAAAACTTCTTTTCGGGTCTCTGGGGCCAACGTCCTGACTTTC. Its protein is CASSEDEGKTSFRVSGANVLTF.